This T cell receptor beta chain derives from a study of T cells in Graves' hyperthyroidism and ophthalmopathy. What was amplified from RNA transcripts were TCR beta CDR3 regions. The primer set for the first-round RT-PCR of the TCR CDR3 was HTBI. TCRdb itself ran the multiplex PCR reads through MiXCR, one entry per CDR3 protein. In the table there are 450,000 to 650,000 distinct CDR3 sequences, 11% to 15% of which are singletons. The germline CDR1 and CDR2 sequences are MNHEY and SMNVEV (reference sequence). CDR3 length equals 15 residues. The trim removed 5 bases at V and 0 bases at J, leaving 5 bases unmatched. This clonotype has a count of ten or more. Clinicians diagnosed patients from clinical symptoms, serum thyroxine and TRAb, thyroid ultrasound and orbital computed tomography.

The chain has TRBV27 and TRBJ2-7, with 9 bases fitting TRBD1. Sample: blood. The source is a young woman with Graves' ophthalmopathy. CDR3 amino acids: CASSIGTGSSYEQYF. The CDR3 coding sequence is TGTGCCAGCAGTATCGGGACAGGGAGCTCCTACGAGCAGTACTTC.